The 3 T cell receptor beta chains below come from one sample, sequenced in a study of shared clonotypes between healthy human individuals. Only in-frame clones appear in the TCRdb table, and some are missing; sequencing was by immunoSEQ multiplex PCR. The sample holds some 240,000 clones, 50% to 80% seen once. Sequencing input: memory CD4+ T cells sorted from blood. Described subset: CD45RA-negative fraction. The receptors shown here come from a man aged 25-40 years in good health.

This chain uses TRBV11-2 with TRBJ2-3; D is undetermined. CDR1 SGHAT and CDR2 FQNNGV come from the germline V gene. V lost 2 bases, J lost 7 bases, and 19 bases lay in between. The CDR3 totals 16 residues. The CDR3 bases are TGTGCCAGCAGCTTATACGCCCCGGACCTCGGAAATACGCAGTATTTT. Translating gives CASSLYAPDLGNTQYF. The complete variable domain, with remaining parts taken from reference TRBV11-2 and TRBJ2-3, reads EAGVAQSPRYKIIEKRQSVAFWCNPISGHATLYWYQQILGQGPKLLIQFQNNGVVDDSQLPKDRFSAERLKGVDSTLKIQPAKLEDSAVYLCASSLYAPDLGNTQYFGPGTRLTVL.

The chain employs TRBV14 and TRBJ2-1; D uncertain. V lost 5 bases to trimming and J lost 0 bases, with 14 bases between them. The CDR3 contains 16 residues. Looked up from germline, CDR1 is SGHDN and CDR2 is FVKESK. In DNA, the CDR3 is TGTGCCAGCAGCTGGGATGGGATTTACTCCTACAATGAGCAGTTCTTC. Its translation: CASSWDGIYSYNEQFF.

This clone is classed as medium-sized. The identical CDR3 is also encoded by other nucleotide sequences in the sample. The chain uses TRBV20-1 and TRBJ2-7; D uncertain. Germline CDR1 is DFQATT and CDR2 is SNEGSKA (reference sequence). Trimming shortened V by 3 bases and J by 5 bases, and 5 bases separated the two germline ends. The CDR3 has 10 residues. The CDR3 protein is CSASDHEQYF. CDR3 sequence (DNA): TGCAGTGCTAGCGACCACGAGCAGTACTTC.